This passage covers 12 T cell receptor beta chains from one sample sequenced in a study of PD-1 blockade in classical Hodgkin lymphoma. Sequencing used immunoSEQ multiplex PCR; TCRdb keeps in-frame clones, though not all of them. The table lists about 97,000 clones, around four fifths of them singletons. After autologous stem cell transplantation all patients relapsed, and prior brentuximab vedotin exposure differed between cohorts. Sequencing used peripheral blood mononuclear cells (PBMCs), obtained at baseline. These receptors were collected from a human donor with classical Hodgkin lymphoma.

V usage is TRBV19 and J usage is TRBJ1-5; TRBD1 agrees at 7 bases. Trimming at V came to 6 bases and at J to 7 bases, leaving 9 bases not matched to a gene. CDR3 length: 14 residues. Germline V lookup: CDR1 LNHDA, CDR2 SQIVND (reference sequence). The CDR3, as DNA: TGTGCCAGTAGCACGGAGGGGGCGGGACAGCCCCAGCATTTT. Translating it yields CASSTEGAGQPQHF.

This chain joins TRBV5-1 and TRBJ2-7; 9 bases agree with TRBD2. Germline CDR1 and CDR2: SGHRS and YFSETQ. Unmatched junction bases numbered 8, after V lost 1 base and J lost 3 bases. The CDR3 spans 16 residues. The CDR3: CASSLSLREGRYEQYF. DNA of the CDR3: TGCGCCAGCAGCTTGTCCTTGCGGGAGGGCCGCTACGAGCAGTACTTC.

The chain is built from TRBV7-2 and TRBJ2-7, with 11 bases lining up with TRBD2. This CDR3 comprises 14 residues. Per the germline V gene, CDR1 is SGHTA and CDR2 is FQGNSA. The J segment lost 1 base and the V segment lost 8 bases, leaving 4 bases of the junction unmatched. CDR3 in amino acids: CASGLAGGSYEQYF. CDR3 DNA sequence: TGTGCCAGCGGTCTAGCGGGAGGATCCTACGAGCAGTACTTC.

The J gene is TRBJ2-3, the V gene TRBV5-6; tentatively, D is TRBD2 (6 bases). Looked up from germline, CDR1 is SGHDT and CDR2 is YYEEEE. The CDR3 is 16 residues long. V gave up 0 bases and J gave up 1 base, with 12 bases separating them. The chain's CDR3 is CASSLGGPSGTDTQYF. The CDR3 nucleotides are TGTGCCAGCAGCTTGGGGGGTCCTAGCGGCACAGATACGCAGTATTTT.

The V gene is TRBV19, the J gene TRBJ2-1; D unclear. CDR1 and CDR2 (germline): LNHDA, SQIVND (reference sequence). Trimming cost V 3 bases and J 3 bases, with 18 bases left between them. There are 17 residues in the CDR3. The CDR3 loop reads CASSISGVRLLYNEQFF. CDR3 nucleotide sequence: TGTGCCAGTAGTATCTCAGGTGTCAGGCTCCTCTACAATGAGCAGTTCTTC. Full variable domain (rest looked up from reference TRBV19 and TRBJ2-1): DGGITQSPKYLFRKEGQNVTLSCEQNLNHDAMYWYRQDPGQGLRLIYYSQIVNDFQKGDIAEGYSVSREKKESFPLTVTSAQKNPTAFYLCASSISGVRLLYNEQFFGPGTRLTVL.

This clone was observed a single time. The DNA of the CDR3 is TGTGCCAGCAGCTTGGCTCCGACTAGCGGAGGAGCCTACAATGAGCAGTTCTTC. As protein: CASSLAPTSGGAYNEQFF. V usage is TRBV5-4 and J usage is TRBJ2-1, with 9 bases aligning to TRBD2. The germline gives CDR1 SGHNT, CDR2 YYREEE (reference sequence). CDR3 length equals 18 residues. V dropped 0 bases and J dropped 2; count of bases not matched to a gene: 9.

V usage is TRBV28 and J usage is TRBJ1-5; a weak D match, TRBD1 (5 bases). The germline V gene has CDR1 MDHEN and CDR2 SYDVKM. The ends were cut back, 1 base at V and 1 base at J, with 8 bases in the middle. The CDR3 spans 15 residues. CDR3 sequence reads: CASSLSQASNQPQHF. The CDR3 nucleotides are TGTGCCAGCAGTTTATCACAGGCGAGCAATCAGCCCCAGCATTTT.

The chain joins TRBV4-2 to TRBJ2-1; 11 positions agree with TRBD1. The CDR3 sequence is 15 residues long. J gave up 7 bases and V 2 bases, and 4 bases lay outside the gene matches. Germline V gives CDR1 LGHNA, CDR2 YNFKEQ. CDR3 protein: CASSQSGQGANEQFF. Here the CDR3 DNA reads TGTGCCAGCAGCCAATCTGGACAGGGGGCGAATGAGCAGTTCTTC.

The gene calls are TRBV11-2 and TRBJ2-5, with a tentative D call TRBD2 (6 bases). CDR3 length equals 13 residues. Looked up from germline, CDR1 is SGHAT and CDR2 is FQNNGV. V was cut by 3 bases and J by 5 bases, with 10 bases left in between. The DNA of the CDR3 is TGTGCCAGCAGCTTCCGGGGGTGGGAGACCCAGTACTTC. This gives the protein CASSFRGWETQYF.

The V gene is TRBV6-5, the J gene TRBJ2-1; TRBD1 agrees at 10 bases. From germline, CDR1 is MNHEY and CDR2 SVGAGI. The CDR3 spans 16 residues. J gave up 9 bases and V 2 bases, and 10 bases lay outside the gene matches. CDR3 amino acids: CASSYQATGGQVEQFF. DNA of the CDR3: TGTGCCAGCAGTTACCAGGCGACAGGGGGCCAGGTTGAGCAGTTCTTC.

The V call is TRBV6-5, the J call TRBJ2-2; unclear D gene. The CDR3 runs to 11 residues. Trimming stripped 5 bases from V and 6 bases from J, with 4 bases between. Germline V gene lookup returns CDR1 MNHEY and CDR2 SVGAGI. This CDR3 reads CASSRAGELFF. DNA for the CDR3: TGTGCCAGCAGTCGGGCCGGGGAGCTGTTTTTT.

The CDR3 protein is CSVETGADTQYF. CDR3 DNA sequence: TGCAGCGTTGAAACGGGAGCCGATACGCAGTATTTT. V is TRBV29-1 and J is TRBJ2-3; D may be TRBD2 (6 bases). CDR3 length equals 12 residues. Germline CDR1 reads SQVTM; CDR2 reads ANQGSEA. V lost 2 bases, J lost 6 bases, and 9 bases lay in between.